The 2 T cell receptor beta chains in this list originate from one sample, sequenced in a study of PD-L1 blockade in urothelial cancer. The sample's time point: pretreatment peripheral blood. Sequencing was performed with immunoSEQ multiplex PCR; in TCRdb, only in-frame clones are kept and a portion is missing. The profile shows tens of thousands of clones, approximately 87% of them singletons. Here the sequenced sample was PBMCs, taken around atezolizumab (anti-PD-L1) treatment. These receptors all stem from a man aged 55 to 70 with urothelial cancer.

This clone was picked up one time. This rearrangement joins TRBV10-3 to TRBJ1-4; 9 nucleotides line up with TRBD1. There are 14 residues in the CDR3. J lost 4 bases, V lost 6 bases, and 3 bases had no gene match. In germline, CDR1 is ENHRY, CDR2 SYGVKD. The CDR3 sequence is CAISTDRGNEKLFF. The CDR3 DNA sequence: TGTGCCATCAGCACGGACAGGGGTAATGAAAAACTGTTTTTT.

The chain employs TRBV6-6 and TRBJ2-5; 9 bases fit TRBD2. The CDR3 consists of 16 residues. The ends lost 2 bases at V and 1 base at J; junction bases unmatched: 5. In germline, CDR1 is MNHNY, CDR2 SVGAGI (reference sequence). The CDR3 here is CASSYTGTSSQETQYF. The CDR3 nucleotides are TGTGCCAGCAGTTACACAGGGACTAGCAGCCAAGAGACCCAGTACTTC.